A single sample is the source of the 14 T cell receptor beta chains below, sequenced in a study of shared clonotypes between healthy human individuals. Data came from immunoSEQ multiplex PCR; TCRdb stores just in-frame clones and leaves some out. The table includes approximately 1,000,000 clones, approximately 80% detected once. Source material: memory CD4+ T cells from PBMCs. The subset is: CD45RA-negative fraction. The receptors here all came from a man aged 18 to 35 in good health. Some clones in this sample may be carry-over from other donors' samples.

CDR3 residues: CASSARAGRNTGELFF. CDR3 coding DNA: TGTGCCAGCAGCGCGAGAGCGGGAAGGAACACCGGGGAGCTGTTTTTT. V usage is TRBV9 and J usage is TRBJ2-2; 7 nucleotides agree with TRBD2. Germline values: CDR1 SGDLS, CDR2 YYNGEE. The junction had 6 bases not matched to a gene; V was cut back by 3 bases and J by 1 base. This CDR3 has 16 amino acids.

This clone was detected a few times. CDR3 DNA sequence: TGTGCCTGGAGTGGAAAAGCGGGTATTACCTCTAGCACAGATACGCAGTATTTT. Translation gives CAWSGKAGITSSTDTQYF. The chain joins TRBV30 to TRBJ2-3, with a weak D call TRBD2 (6 bases). The CDR3 runs to 18 residues. V lost 1 base and J lost 0, with 20 bases in between. CDR1 and CDR2 (germline): GTSNPN, SVGIG (reference sequence).

The V call is TRBV28, the J call TRBJ2-1, with D possibly TRBD1 on 5 matching bases. Trimming removed 5 bases at V and 6 bases at J, with 20 bases between. The CDR3 extends over 16 amino acids. CDR1 and CDR2 from the germline V gene are MDHEN and SYDVKM. CDR3 coding DNA: TGTGCCAGCAGTCCCGGTAGGGGATCAAATCTCAATGAGCAGTTCTTC. It yields the protein CASSPGRGSNLNEQFF.

This clone has more than one count but fewer than ten. This chain uses TRBV5-5 with TRBJ2-7, with a weak D call TRBD1 (5 bases). The V end lost 6 bases, the J end lost 1 base, and 11 bases lay between the germline ends. This CDR3 has 13 amino acids. Looked up from germline, CDR1 is SGHKS and CDR2 is YYEKEE (reference sequence). The CDR3 loop is CASTLRQSYEQYF. The CDR3 region has the DNA TGTGCCAGCACTTTAAGACAGTCCTACGAGCAGTACTTC.

The DNA for the CDR3 is TGTGCCAGCAGAGGGGACCATAGCAATCAGCCCCAGCATTTT. This encodes CASRGDHSNQPQHF. V gene TRBV2 combines with J gene TRBJ1-5, with D maybe TRBD1 (5 bases). Trimming took 6 bases from V and 0 from J, leaving 9 bases between them. Germline V lookup: CDR1 SNHLY, CDR2 FYNNEI. CDR3 length equals 14 residues.

V and J are TRBV15 and TRBJ2-4, with D unclear. CDR1 and CDR2 (germline): LNHNV, YYDKDF (reference sequence). The V and J ends lost 1 base and 0 bases respectively, with 13 bases between them. This CDR3 comprises 17 residues. The CDR3 reads CATSRANQPLAKNIQYF. CDR3 sequence (DNA): TGTGCCACCAGCAGAGCTAACCAACCCCTAGCCAAAAACATTCAGTACTTC.

This clone was counted a single time. This sequence joins TRBV18 and TRBJ2-3; D gene uncertain. The germline V gene has CDR1 KGHSH and CDR2 LQKENI. The ends were cut back, 7 bases at V and 0 bases at J, with 8 bases in the middle. The CDR3 is 13 amino acids. For the CDR3, the DNA is TGTGCCAGCTTCTACGGTAGCACAGATACGCAGTATTTT. This encodes CASFYGSTDTQYF.

The chain combines TRBV10-3 with TRBJ2-3; 11 nucleotides line up with TRBD2. The CDR3 runs 16 residues. CDR1 is ENHRY, CDR2 SYGVKD, per germline. V lost 8 bases to trimming and J lost 6 bases; unmatched junction nucleotides: 13. The CDR3 nucleotides are TGTGCCATCGGAAGTCCCGGGACTAGCGGTTCGGATACGCAGTATTTT. Amino acid sequence: CAIGSPGTSGSDTQYF.

The V call is TRBV5-1, the J call TRBJ2-2; D uncertain. V was shortened by 2 bases and J by 3 bases, with 11 bases between the two germline ends. The CDR3 loop spans 15 amino acids. The germline CDR1 and CDR2 sequences are SGHRS and YFSETQ. The CDR3 nucleotides read TGCGCCAGCAGCTTCTGGTCCTACGACACCGGGGAGCTGTTTTTT. It yields the protein CASSFWSYDTGELFF.

This chain connects TRBV5-6 to TRBJ2-1; D gene unclear. This CDR3 contains 19 residues. Germline V lookup: CDR1 SGHDT, CDR2 YYEEEE. V lost 5 bases to trimming and J lost 0 bases, with 24 bases between them. In nucleotides, the CDR3 is TGTGCCAGCAGGGCGACCGGGCCCCAAAAAGTGGGCTCCTACAATGAGCAGTTCTTC. Amino acids: CASRATGPQKVGSYNEQFF.

The rearrangement links TRBV28 to TRBJ2-2; 9 bases line up with TRBD2. This CDR3 comprises 15 residues. Per germline, CDR1 MDHEN and CDR2 SYDVKM. Germline trimming cut 3 bases from V and 3 bases from J; bases unmatched to any gene: 2. The CDR3 region is CASSFSGGYTGELFF. CDR3 DNA sequence: TGTGCCAGCAGTTTTAGCGGGGGTTACACCGGGGAGCTGTTTTTT.

This clone was counted ten times or more. The J gene is TRBJ2-5, the V gene TRBV7-9, with 12 bases matching TRBD2. The CDR3 contains 16 residues. The V segment lost 4 bases and the J segment 5 bases; nucleotides outside the gene matches: 8. Per the germline V gene, CDR1 is SEHNR and CDR2 is FQNEAQ (reference sequence). The CDR3 region has the DNA TGTGCCAGCAGCTCCCGAACGCTAGCGGGGGGGGAGACCCAGTACTTC. Protein sequence: CASSSRTLAGGETQYF.

The sample holds a few counts of this clone. V and J are TRBV7-8 and TRBJ2-7; the D is unclear. Between the trimmed V and J ends, which lost 4 bases and 6 bases, there was a span of 13 bases. Germline values: CDR1 SGHVS, CDR2 FQNEAQ. This CDR3 is built from 13 residues. The CDR3 DNA reads as TGTGCCAGCAGCTCCGACAAGACCGCCGAGCAGTACTTC. Protein product: CASSSDKTAEQYF.

The gene calls are TRBV28 and TRBJ1-2; D is perhaps TRBD1 (6 bases). Trimming stripped 4 bases from V and 7 bases from J, with 16 bases between. Germline V lookup: CDR1 MDHEN, CDR2 SYDVKM. This CDR3 region has 14 residues. Here the CDR3 reads CASSWMRGAGGYTF. CDR3 nucleotide sequence: TGTGCCAGCAGTTGGATGCGGGGGGCGGGTGGCTACACCTTC.